The 4 T cell receptor beta chains presented below share a single source sample, sequenced in a study of shared clonotypes between healthy human individuals. Sequencing used immunoSEQ multiplex PCR; TCRdb keeps in-frame clones, though not all of them. The sample gives some 2.1 million clones, about 94% of which show up once; about 1.1% is in the top ten. Terminally differentiated effector memory CD45RA+ cells were excluded by CCR7 positive selection of CD45RO-negative cells. Sequencing was done on a sample of naive CD8+ T cells sorted from blood. The receptors stem from a man between 18 and 29 years old in good health.

This rearrangement joins TRBV5-6 to TRBJ2-1; no reliable D call. This CDR3 is built from 17 residues. Deletions cut 2 bases from V and 0 bases from J, with 15 bases between. CDR1 is SGHDT, CDR2 YYEEEE, per germline. The CDR3 region has the DNA TGTGCCAGCAGCTTTTGGAACCTAATGAGCTCCTACAATGAGCAGTTCTTC. It specifies CASSFWNLMSSYNEQFF.

This clone was seen just once. The chain couples TRBV7-9 to TRBJ2-1, with D possibly TRBD2 on 6 matching bases. Trimming cost V 4 bases and J 8 bases, with 15 bases left between them. The CDR3 loop spans 14 amino acids. Germline CDR1 reads SEHNR; CDR2 reads FQNEAQ (reference sequence). CDR3 sequence reads: CASSSGTSRDEQFF. DNA for the CDR3: TGTGCCAGCAGCTCCGGAACTAGCAGGGATGAGCAGTTCTTC.

This chain connects TRBV5-1 to TRBJ2-1; 8 nucleotides line up with TRBD1. In germline, CDR1 is SGHRS, CDR2 YFSETQ. J was trimmed by 3 bases and V by 2 bases; bases with no gene match: 4. This CDR3 has 15 amino acids. As DNA, the CDR3 is TGCGCCAGCAGCTTCAGGGGGCAGAACTACAATGAGCAGTTCTTC. Its protein is CASSFRGQNYNEQFF.

The V gene is TRBV9, the J gene TRBJ1-1; 8 nucleotides agree with TRBD1. V shed 3 bases and J 5 bases; nucleotides not matched to a gene: 3. The CDR3 sequence is 13 residues long. Germline-derived CDR1 and CDR2 are SGDLS and YYNGEE. The CDR3 spells CASSEQGGTEAFF. As DNA, the CDR3 is TGTGCCAGCAGCGAACAGGGGGGAACTGAAGCTTTCTTT.